What follows describes a single T cell receptor (beta chain). The antigen it binds to is not known. No per-base quality is available; no much larger clone lies one base away. Libraries were constructed by the immunoSEQ multiplex PCR assay. In the authors' own workflow: To diagnose cytomegalovirus status from the catalog of TCR beta chain sequences, a statistical classification framework was built. TCRdb's version of the immuneACCESS table is confined to in-frame rearrangements and falls short of the full clone set. An unresolved V gene accounts for under half of the shortfall where checked; the remainder is of unknown origin. V, J and clone size were drawn from that table, and D and trimming were deduced from the DNA. The table for this sample lists more than 120,000 clones; roughly 90% of them were counted only once. The ten largest clonotypes hold 3.5% to 5.5% of the sample. CDR1 and CDR2, per the germline V gene, are SGHTA and FQGNSA. The CDR3 runs 14 residues from the cysteine to the phenylalanine. Of the read, only the CDR3 DNA is kept; its 42 bases are in frame from base 1. Trimming takes 4 bases off V and 4 bases off J; junction bases not matched to a gene: 3.

The source of the sample is a study of cytomegalovirus exposure and HLA in healthy donors (dated by TCRdb to 2017 to 2019). Regarding the research as a whole: According to a later analysis, one platform produced both the 110 or so validation repertoires and the 666 repertoires of the first cohort. The aim of the study was to test whether cataloging public T cell receptors could identify signatures of past pathogen exposure. Along with the roughly 700-subject first cohort, a separate validation cohort of over a hundred different subjects was used. To predict cytomegalovirus infection status, the study combined high-throughput TCR immunosequencing, statistical association of individual TCRs with disease status, and machine learning. Overall study results and their limits: The classifier was reported to diagnose cytomegalovirus status with high specificity and sensitivity in both the original and validation cohorts. A few of the identified cytomegalovirus-associated TCR beta chains were confirmed in vitro to be specific for cytomegalovirus antigens. The study gave a list of about 150 TCR beta chains associated with cytomegalovirus. A later analysis found that TCRs clustered in the first cohort also tended to co-occur in the 110 or so validation repertoires, with roughly 95% of cluster scores above 0. Across donors, most TCR sequences were observed very rarely, whereas some public TCRs were present in many individuals. The authors suggested that the approach could potentially be extended to other disease states and immunological phenotypes. The validation cohort had no HLA typing available for a later analysis, so co-occurrence within that cohort was assessed over all 120 or so repertoires.

Separate from the roughly 650-subject first cohort, the validation cohort of more than 90 subjects was the group to which the donors belonged. The source is a man between 18 and 35 years old in good health and CMV-seropositive. The chain couples TRBV7-2 to TRBJ2-2; 7 bases in between match TRBD2. Sequencing was performed on PBMCs. The nucleotide sequence is given as TGTGCCAGCAGCTGGCGGGAGTTCACCGGGGAGCTGTTTTTT. This yields the protein CASSWREFTGELFF.